This T cell receptor beta chain comes out of a study of technical replicates of blood from a handful of donors. Trimming removed 1 base at V and 14 bases at J, with 9 bases between. CDR3 length: 11 amino acids. The germline gives CDR1 SEHNR, CDR2 FQNEAQ (reference sequence). The data were produced by immunoSEQ multiplex PCR, yet TCRdb's version contains in-frame clones alone and is incomplete. There are 50,000 to 80,000 clones in the sample; 80% to 90% occur only once, and 5% to 5.5% lies in the top ten. This TCR derives from a human donor in good health. Some clones in this sample may be carry-over from other donors' samples. Sequenced: PBMCs. The chain is built from TRBV7-9 and TRBJ1-5; D perhaps matches TRBD1 (5 bases). In DNA, the CDR3 is TGTGCCAGCAGCTTAGGGAGGGGTAAGCATTTT. Translating it yields CASSLGRGKHF.